This T cell receptor beta chain derives from a study of spatial heterogeneity in lung cancer. Stated time point: sample taken at primary tumor resection. Whole RNA obtained from tumor, nontumor lung or frozen PBMC underwent sequencing without sorting. Each TCR cDNA molecule carried a unique molecular identifier. TCRdb used MiXCR to reprocess the 5' RACE reads, holding one entry per CDR3 protein. The table records about 9,400 distinct CDR3 sequences, around 6.3% of them present only once. Study results and limitations: Tumoral mutation counts were tracked by counts of expanded intratumoral alpha and beta TCRs.

With regard to this clonotype: Antigen specificity is unknown. This beta chain is a stray sequence in a library constructed for alpha chains; its clone size is not meaningful.

The germline V gene has CDR1 SGDLS and CDR2 YYNGEE. V was cut by 4 bases and J by 5 bases, with 6 bases left in between. The CDR3 length is 12 residues. The sequencing here drew on lung tumor tissue, taken at surgery. The rearrangement uses TRBV9 and TRBJ2-2; D not certain. The clonotype originates from a male donor with early-stage non-small cell lung cancer. The CDR3 DNA follows: TGTGCCAGCAGCCCCCCGACCGGGGAGCTGTTTTTT. This codes for CASSPPTGELFF.